The TCR beta chain described here comes from a study of human T cells and chemical hapten exposure. About the study: Variation in per-sample TCR yields came mainly from small pooled library volume differences.

Unique molecular identifiers were attached to individual cDNA molecules within the library. TCRdb called the RACE reads again in MiXCR, with one record for every CDR3 protein. The sample carries a few hundred thousand distinct CDR3 sequences, roughly 6% recorded once. The length of the CDR3 is 13 residues. The ends were cut back, 5 bases at V and 7 bases at J, with 12 bases in the middle. Germline V CDR1 and CDR2: SGHTA, FQGNSA. Regarding time point: pre-sensitization, week 0. Treatment reported: therapeutic diphenylcyclopropenone sensitization with weekly scalp DPC. This clonotype originated in a woman aged 18-30 years with alopecia areata. Some clones in this sample may be carry-over from other donors' samples. The rearrangement uses TRBV7-2 and TRBJ1-5; no firm D call. The sample consisted of whole blood, taken in connection with sensitization to the hapten diphenylcyclopropenone (DPC). The CDR3 DNA sequence: TGTGCCAGCAGCGGTACGTCGGGACAGCCCCAGCATTTT. It translates to CASSGTSGQPQHF.